A single sample gave rise to the 19 T cell receptor beta chains below, sequenced in a study of blood T cell repertoires in COVID-19 (dated by TCRdb to 2018 to 2021). The library came from the immunoSEQ multiplex PCR assay. TCRdb stores this immuneACCESS table with in-frame sequences only. Part of the clones is absent; in the studies checked, under half of the shortfall reflects unresolved V genes, and no reason is known for the rest. The sample table lists over 300,000 clones, around 89% of them with a count of one. About 6.8% of the sample belongs to the ten largest clones. Sequenced material: peripheral blood. The receptors here all came from a man younger than 30 who had recovered from COVID-19.

This clone was seen just once. The rearrangement links TRBV3-1 (or the pseudogene TRBV3-2) to TRBJ2-1; weak D call: TRBD2 (6 bases). The CDR3 extends over 14 amino acids. Germline values: CDR1 LGHDT, CDR2 YNNKEL (reference sequence). The germline V and J ends were trimmed by 4 bases and 0 bases, with 7 bases remaining between them. The CDR3 spells CASSLGSSYNEQFF. The CDR3 bases are TGTGCCAGCAGCCTCGGGAGCTCCTACAATGAGCAGTTCTTC.

The V gene is TRBV11-2, the J gene TRBJ2-5, with D tentatively TRBD1 (6 bases). Germline CDR1 and CDR2: SGHAT and FQNNGV. This CDR3 is 13 amino acids long. V lost 5 bases, J lost 3 bases, and 10 bases lay in between. DNA of the CDR3: TGTGCCAGCAGCCTACGGACAGAAGAGACCCAGTACTTC. It codes for CASSLRTEETQYF.

On this clone itself: A junction boundary mismatches the germline segment, possibly from a read error. The genes are TRBV11-1 and TRBJ2-2; a weak D match, TRBD2 (6 bases). The CDR3 spans 16 residues. CDR1 and CDR2 (germline): SGHAT, FQDESV (reference sequence). The CDR3 sequence: CVSSLTRGGGTGELFF. The CDR3, as DNA: TGTGTCAGCAGCCTCACACGGGGAGGTGGCACCGGGGAGCTGTTTTTT.

This chain links TRBV19 with TRBJ1-2; D remains ambiguous. The V gene lost 1 base and the J gene lost 4 bases, with 10 bases spanning the gap. The CDR3 consists of 14 residues. In germline, CDR1 is LNHDA, CDR2 SQIVND (reference sequence). The CDR3 sequence is CASSIVNSGYGYTF. As DNA, the CDR3 is TGTGCCAGTAGTATAGTTAACTCGGGCTATGGCTACACCTTC.

J is TRBJ1-5 and V is TRBV15; perhaps TRBD1 as D (5 bases). The CDR3 sequence is 15 residues long. Trimming left V 0 bases short and J 11 bases short, with 17 bases between. The V gene's germline CDR1 is LNHNV and CDR2 YYDKDF (reference sequence). CDR3 amino acids: CATSRDLVVQASQHF. The CDR3 bases are TGTGCCACCAGCAGAGATCTTGTGGTACAGGCATCCCAGCATTTT.

The V and J genes are TRBV10-2 and TRBJ2-3; the D gene is possibly TRBD2 (6 bases). The CDR3 loop spans 15 amino acids. Germline CDR1 reads WSHSY; CDR2 reads SAAADI. V was trimmed by 8 bases and J by 0 bases, leaving 15 bases between them. CDR3 loop: CASGSSGSSTDTQYF. The CDR3 DNA is TGCGCCAGCGGAAGTAGCGGATCTAGCACAGATACGCAGTATTTT.

Concerning this clone itself: This sample also contains other DNA sequences that code for the same CDR3. V is TRBV4-3 and J is TRBJ2-7; 8 positions agree with TRBD1. With V trimmed by 4 bases and J by 4 bases, 6 bases remained unmatched. The CDR3 spans 14 residues. The germline V gene encodes CDR1 LGHNA and CDR2 YSLEER. The CDR3 DNA sequence: TGCGCCAGCAGCCCGGGGACAGGAGCTTACGAGCAGTACTTC. It translates to CASSPGTGAYEQYF.

The chain joins TRBV6-6 to TRBJ2-2, with D hard to call. Germline V gene sequence: CDR1 MNHNY, CDR2 SVGAGI (reference sequence). The ends were cut back, 6 bases at V and 0 bases at J, with 14 bases in the middle. The CDR3 covers 16 residues. The CDR3 DNA follows: TGTGCCAGCAGCAACCGATCCCAGACGAACACCGGGGAGCTGTTTTTT. It specifies CASSNRSQTNTGELFF.

V and J are TRBV6-2 or TRBV6-3 and TRBJ1-1; a weak D match, TRBD1 (6 bases). The CDR3 runs to 15 residues. Germline CDR1 is MNHEY and CDR2 is SVGEGT. V was trimmed by 6 bases and J by 6 bases, leaving 20 bases between them. The CDR3 is CASSPAGGIWAEAFF. DNA for the CDR3: TGTGCCAGCAGCCCCGCGGGGGGCATATGGGCTGAAGCTTTCTTT.

The CDR3, as DNA: TGTGCCAGCAGGATCGGACAGCCTAACACCGGGGAGCTGTTTTTT. This translates into CASRIGQPNTGELFF. This chain connects TRBV6-5 to TRBJ2-2; D is possibly TRBD1 (6 bases). Germline loops: CDR1 MNHEY, CDR2 SVGAGI. This CDR3 comprises 15 residues. Trimming removed 6 bases at V and 2 bases at J, with 13 bases between.

V is TRBV7-3 and J is TRBJ2-1, with a tentative D call TRBD1 (6 bases). Germline-derived CDR1 and CDR2 are SGHTA and FQGTGA. V lost 4 bases to trimming and J lost 2 bases, with 15 bases between them. CDR3 length equals 16 residues. The CDR3 is CASSSAGTPAYNEQFF. In nucleotides, the CDR3 is TGTGCCAGCAGCTCAGCCGGGACACCCGCCTACAATGAGCAGTTCTTC.

This chain joins TRBV12-3 or TRBV12-4 and TRBJ2-7; D may be TRBD1 (6 bases). Deletions cut 7 bases from V and 2 bases from J, with 12 bases between. The CDR3 is 13 amino acids. CDR3 sequence: CASTRHRAYEQYF. Written as DNA, the CDR3 is TGTGCCAGCACCAGGCACAGGGCCTACGAGCAGTACTTC.

V usage is TRBV9 and J usage is TRBJ2-5; 14 nucleotides align to TRBD2. V was clipped by 2 bases and J by 5 bases; unmatched bases: 11. CDR3 size: 18 residues. Germline V gives CDR1 SGDLS, CDR2 YYNGEE. Here the CDR3 DNA reads TGTGCCAGCAGCGTCTCTTCGACTAGCGGGAGGGCCGGTGAGACCCAGTACTTC. Amino acid sequence: CASSVSSTSGRAGETQYF. Variable domain in full (rest from reference TRBV9 and TRBJ2-5): DSGVTQTPKHLITATGQRVTLRCSPRSGDLSVYWYQQSLDQGLQFLIQYYNGEERAKGNILERFSAQQFPDLHSELNLSSLELGDSALYFCASSVSSTSGRAGETQYFGPGTRLLVL.

The sample holds a few counts of this clone. The chain joins TRBV6-5 to TRBJ1-3; the D gene is possibly TRBD1 (5 bases). V was shortened by 7 bases and J by 0 bases, with 10 bases between the two germline ends. Germline loops: CDR1 MNHEY, CDR2 SVGAGI. The CDR3 extends over 14 amino acids. CDR3 amino acids: CASKDSYSGNTIYF. The CDR3 DNA is TGTGCCAGCAAAGACAGTTACTCTGGAAACACCATATATTTT.

The chain is built from TRBV7-9 and TRBJ2-7; D is uncertain. Germline-derived CDR1 and CDR2 are SEHNR and FQNEAQ (reference sequence). Trimming removed 0 bases at V and 3 bases at J, with 6 bases between. The CDR3 loop spans 13 amino acids. The CDR3 DNA reads TGTGCCAGCAGCTTAGCGGAGTACTACGAGCAGTACTTC. Translated: CASSLAEYYEQYF.

The chain joins TRBV2 to TRBJ2-3, with 9 bases aligning to TRBD1. V lost 6 bases, J lost 2 bases, and 6 bases stayed unmatched. The V gene's germline CDR1 is SNHLY and CDR2 FYNNEI. This CDR3 comprises 15 residues. CDR3: CASSVQGALTDTQYF. The CDR3 DNA follows: TGTGCCAGCAGCGTACAGGGGGCGCTCACAGATACGCAGTATTTT. The full variable domain, completed using reference TRBV2 and TRBJ2-3, is EPEVTQTPSHQVTQMGQEVILRCVPISNHLYFYWYRQILGQKVEFLVSFYNNEISEKSEIFDDQFSVERPDGSNFTLKIRSTKLEDSAMYFCASSVQGALTDTQYFGPGTRLTVL.

This chain connects TRBV30 to TRBJ2-7; 11 nucleotides align to TRBD2. This CDR3 spans 15 amino acids. V shed 3 bases, J shed 4 bases, and the junction held 8 bases outside the gene matches. Germline V lookup: CDR1 GTSNPN, CDR2 SVGIG (reference sequence). In DNA form, the CDR3 reads TGTGCCTGGAGCGACCTAGGGACTAGCGGATACGAGCAGTACTTC. Its protein product is CAWSDLGTSGYEQYF.

CDR3 nucleotide sequence: TGTGCCAGCAGTGAGGAGTCGGGCAATCAGCCCCAGCATTTT. The encoded protein is CASSEESGNQPQHF. The chain links TRBV2 to TRBJ1-5; the D is unclear. There are 14 residues in the CDR3. Germline CDR1 and CDR2: SNHLY and FYNNEI. Trimming took 3 bases from V and 2 from J, leaving 8 bases between them.

The V call is TRBV19, the J call TRBJ2-7; D is uncertain. Germline values: CDR1 LNHDA, CDR2 SQIVND (reference sequence). This CDR3 region has 14 residues. The V end was cut by 3 bases, the J end by 0 bases, with 9 bases between. The CDR3: CASSIISSSYEQYF. The CDR3 DNA follows: TGTGCCAGTAGTATTATTAGCAGCTCCTACGAGCAGTACTTC.